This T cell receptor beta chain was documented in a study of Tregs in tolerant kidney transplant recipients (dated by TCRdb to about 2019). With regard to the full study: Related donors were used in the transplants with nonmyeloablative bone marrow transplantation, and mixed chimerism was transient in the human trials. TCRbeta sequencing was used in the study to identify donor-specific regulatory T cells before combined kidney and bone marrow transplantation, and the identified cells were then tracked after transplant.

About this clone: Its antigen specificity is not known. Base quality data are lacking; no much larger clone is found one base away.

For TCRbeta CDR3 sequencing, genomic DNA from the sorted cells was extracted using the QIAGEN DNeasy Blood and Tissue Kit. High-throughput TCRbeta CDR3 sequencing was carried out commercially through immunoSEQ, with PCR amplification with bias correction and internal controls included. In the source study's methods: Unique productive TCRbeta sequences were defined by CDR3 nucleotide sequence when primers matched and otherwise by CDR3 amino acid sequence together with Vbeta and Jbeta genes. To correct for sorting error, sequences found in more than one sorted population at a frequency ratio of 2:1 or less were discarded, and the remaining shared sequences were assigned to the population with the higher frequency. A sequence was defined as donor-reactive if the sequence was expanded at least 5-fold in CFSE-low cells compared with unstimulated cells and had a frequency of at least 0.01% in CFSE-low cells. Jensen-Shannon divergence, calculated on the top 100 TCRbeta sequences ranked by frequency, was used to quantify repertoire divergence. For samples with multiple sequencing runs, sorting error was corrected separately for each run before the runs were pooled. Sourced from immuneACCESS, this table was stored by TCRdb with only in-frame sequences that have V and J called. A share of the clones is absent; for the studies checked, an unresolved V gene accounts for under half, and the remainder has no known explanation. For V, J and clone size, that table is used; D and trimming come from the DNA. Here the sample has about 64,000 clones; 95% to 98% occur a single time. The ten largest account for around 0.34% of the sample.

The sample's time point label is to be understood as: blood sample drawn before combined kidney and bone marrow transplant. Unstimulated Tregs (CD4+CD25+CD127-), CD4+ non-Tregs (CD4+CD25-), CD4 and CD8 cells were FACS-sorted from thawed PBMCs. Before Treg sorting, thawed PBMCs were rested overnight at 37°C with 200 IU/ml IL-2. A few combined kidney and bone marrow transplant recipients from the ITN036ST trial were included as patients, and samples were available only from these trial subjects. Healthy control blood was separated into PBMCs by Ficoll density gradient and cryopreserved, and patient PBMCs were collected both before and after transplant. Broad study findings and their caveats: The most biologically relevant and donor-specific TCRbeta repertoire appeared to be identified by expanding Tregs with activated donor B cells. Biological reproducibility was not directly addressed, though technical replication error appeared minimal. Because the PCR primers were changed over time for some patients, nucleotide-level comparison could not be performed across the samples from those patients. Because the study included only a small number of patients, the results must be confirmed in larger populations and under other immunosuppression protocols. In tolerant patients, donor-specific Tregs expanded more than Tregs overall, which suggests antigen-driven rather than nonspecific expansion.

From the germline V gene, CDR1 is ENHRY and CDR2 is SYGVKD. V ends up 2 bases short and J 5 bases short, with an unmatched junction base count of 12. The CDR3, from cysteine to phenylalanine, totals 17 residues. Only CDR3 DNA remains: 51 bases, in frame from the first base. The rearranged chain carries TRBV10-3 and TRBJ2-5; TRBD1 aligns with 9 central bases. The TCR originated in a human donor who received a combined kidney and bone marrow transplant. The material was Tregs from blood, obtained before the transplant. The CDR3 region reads CAISEPRVQGAEETQYF. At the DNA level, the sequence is TGTGCCATCAGTGAGCCCCGTGTACAGGGGGCGGAGGAGACCCAGTACTTC.